This T cell receptor beta chain emerged from a study of T cells after posttransplantation cyclophosphamide. This clone occurred many times. Its antigen is not identified. Germline CDR1 reads LNHDA; CDR2 reads SQIVND (reference sequence). Unmatched junction bases numbered 4, after V lost 5 bases and J lost 4 bases. This CDR3 contains 14 residues. Study-wide results and limits: Later post-transplant blood repertoires were often dominated by donor CD8+ memory clones.

Profiling relied on immunoSEQ multiplex PCR, and the TCRdb table lists in-frame clones only, not all of them. The data show tens of thousands of clones, none appearing only once, with around 3% held by the ten largest. Peripheral blood was collected from the related graft donor on the marrow donation day. V is TRBV19 and J is TRBJ2-2; 7 bases line up with TRBD1. The sequence was collected from a woman in her sixties in good health, CMV-negative, and a related stem cell transplant donor. Sequencing input: PBMCs. The CDR3: CASSPWDSTGELFF. Written as DNA, the CDR3 is TGTGCCAGTAGTCCATGGGACAGCACCGGGGAGCTGTTTTTT. The full variable domain, with the rest looked up from reference TRBV19 and TRBJ2-2, is DGGITQSPKYLFRKEGQNVTLSCEQNLNHDAMYWYRQDPGQGLRLIYYSQIVNDFQKGDIAEGYSVSREKKESFPLTVTSAQKNPTAFYLCASSPWDSTGELFFGEGSRLTVL.